These 24 T cell receptor beta chains originate from one sample sequenced in a study of T cells in Graves' hyperthyroidism and ophthalmopathy. TCR beta CDR3 regions were amplified from RNA. The TCR CDR3 was amplified in a first-round RT-PCR using the HTBI primer set. TCRdb processed the multiplex PCR reads anew with MiXCR; each CDR3 protein has one entry. Seen here are hundreds of thousands of distinct CDR3 sequences, less than 20% observed once, and the top ten hold roughly 50%. The sequenced sample was blood. Receptors were obtained from a man in his forties with Graves' ophthalmopathy.

This chain connects TRBV19 to TRBJ2-2; 7 nucleotides align to TRBD2. The V gene end was trimmed by 6 bases and the J gene end by 0 bases; junction bases not matched to a gene: 4. Germline CDR1 reads LNHDA; CDR2 reads SQIVND (reference sequence). CDR3 size: 15 residues. This chain's CDR3 is CASRASGANTGELFF. The DNA for the CDR3 is TGTGCCAGTAGGGCAAGCGGGGCGAACACCGGGGAGCTGTTTTTT.

This clonotype was seen ten or more times. This sequence joins TRBV7-2 and TRBJ1-5; D uncertain. Germline V lookup: CDR1 SGHTA, CDR2 FQGNSA. V was trimmed by 2 bases and J by 3 bases, leaving 8 bases between them. This CDR3 contains 14 residues. The CDR3 sequence is CASSLQTDNQPQHF. The CDR3 coding sequence is TGTGCCAGCAGCTTACAGACCGACAATCAGCCCCAGCATTTT.

This clonotype was counted many times. The chain recombines TRBV28 with TRBJ2-7; no clear D gene. V was clipped by 6 bases and J by 3 bases, with 18 bases between them. This CDR3 comprises 15 residues. The germline V gene has CDR1 MDHEN and CDR2 SYDVKM. Here the CDR3 DNA reads TGTGCCAGCAGCCACCCGGGCTACACCAGCTACGAGCAGTACTTC. It codes for CASSHPGYTSYEQYF.

This chain links TRBV18 with TRBJ2-2, with 8 nucleotides matching TRBD2. Germline V CDR1 and CDR2: KGHSH, LQKENI. J was trimmed by 4 bases and V by 6 bases; bases with no gene match: 7. This CDR3 is built from 15 residues. The CDR3 sequence is CASSPLAGRTGELFF. The CDR3 coding sequence is TGTGCCAGCTCGCCCCTAGCGGGTCGCACCGGGGAGCTGTTTTTT.

This chain uses TRBV19 with TRBJ1-1; 8 nucleotides agree with TRBD1. CDR3 length equals 14 residues. Germline V gene sequence: CDR1 LNHDA, CDR2 SQIVND (reference sequence). V lost 3 bases to trimming and J lost 4 bases; unmatched junction nucleotides: 4. The CDR3 DNA is TGTGCCAGTAGTATTGGAGACAGGGGCACTGAAGCTTTCTTT. Residues: CASSIGDRGTEAFF.

This clonotype was seen a few times. V and J are TRBV20-1 and TRBJ2-1, with 14 bases matching TRBD2. The V gene end was trimmed by 5 bases and the J gene end by 4 bases; junction bases not matched to a gene: 16. There are 19 residues in the CDR3. CDR1 and CDR2 (germline): DFQATT, SNEGSKA (reference sequence). CDR3 bases: TGCAGTGCTCCTGGTTGGACGGGACTAGCGGGGGACTCATACAATGAGCAGTTCTTC. Encoded protein: CSAPGWTGLAGDSYNEQFF.

This clonotype was seen only a few times. This rearrangement joins TRBV20-1 to TRBJ2-7; D is uncertain. V was trimmed by 0 bases and J by 2 bases, leaving 5 bases between them. Germline V gives CDR1 DFQATT, CDR2 SNEGSKA (reference sequence). The CDR3 is made up of 12 amino acids. The CDR3 here is CSARETAYEQYF. As DNA, the CDR3 is TGCAGTGCTAGAGAGACCGCCTACGAGCAGTACTTC.

This clonotype was counted many times. This rearrangement joins TRBV7-6 to TRBJ2-1; 8 nucleotides line up with TRBD2. The CDR3 totals 15 residues. J lost 8 bases, V lost 5 bases, and 11 bases had no gene match. Germline V gene lookup returns CDR1 SGHVS and CDR2 FNYEAQ. The CDR3: CASSLNQREIYEQFF. The CDR3 DNA sequence: TGTGCCAGCAGCCTAAACCAGCGGGAGATATATGAGCAGTTCTTC.

This clonotype was counted a few times. The chain recombines TRBV24-1 with TRBJ2-7; D not resolved. The V gene lost 0 bases and the J gene lost 6 bases, with 2 bases spanning the gap. CDR1 is KGHDR, CDR2 SFDVKD, per germline. This CDR3 spans 11 amino acids. The chain's CDR3 is CATSDLVEQYF. Written as DNA, the CDR3 is TGTGCCACCAGTGATTTGGTCGAGCAGTACTTC.

The chain employs TRBV30 and TRBJ2-2; possibly TRBD1 for D (5 bases). Trimming pared 0 bases from V and 5 bases from J, leaving 16 bases between. The CDR3 is made up of 16 amino acids. Germline V gene sequence: CDR1 GTSNPN, CDR2 SVGIG (reference sequence). CDR3 nucleotides: TGTGCCTGGAGTGTAAAGGGGTCTTTAGCAACCGGGGAGCTGTTTTTT. Amino acid sequence: CAWSVKGSLATGELFF.

Concerning this clonotype: A much larger clone differs from this one at a single base, so this may be a read error. This chain uses TRBV5-1 with TRBJ2-7; 7 bases align to TRBD1. The germline V gene encodes CDR1 SGHRS and CDR2 YFSETQ. The ends lost 7 bases at V and 11 bases at J; junction bases unmatched: 15. The CDR3 covers 13 residues. The CDR3: CASGPGTAVSEYF. In nucleotides, the CDR3 is TGCGCCAGCGGCCCGGGGACAGCCGTCAGCGAGTACTTC.

This chain links TRBV14 with TRBJ2-1; D is uncertain. Looked up from germline, CDR1 is SGHDN and CDR2 is FVKESK. This CDR3 contains 12 residues. Trimming shortened V by 3 bases and J by 8 bases, and 8 bases separated the two germline ends. CDR3 DNA sequence: TGTGCCAGCAGCCATACAGCAGATGAGCAGTTCTTC. Translated: CASSHTADEQFF.

This clonotype came up many times. The rearrangement uses TRBV7-9 and TRBJ1-2; D is perhaps TRBD1 (6 bases). Trimming took off 3 bases at V and 8 bases at J, with 16 bases between the two ends. This CDR3 region has 14 residues. Germline V gene lookup returns CDR1 SEHNR and CDR2 FQNEAQ (reference sequence). Here the CDR3 DNA reads TGTGCCAGCAGCTTTGACAGCCCGAGGGGGGGCTACACCTTC. Translated, it gives CASSFDSPRGGYTF.

The chain links TRBV18 to TRBJ1-1, with D uncertain. V was clipped by 3 bases and J by 4 bases, with 9 bases between them. The CDR3 covers 13 residues. Germline CDR1 reads KGHSH; CDR2 reads LQKENI. The CDR3, as DNA: TGTGCCAGCTCACCCACCACCGGCACTGAAGCTTTCTTT. This codes for CASSPTTGTEAFF.

The chain links TRBV20-1 to TRBJ2-7; tentatively, D is TRBD2 (6 bases). CDR1 is DFQATT and CDR2 is SNEGSKA in the germline V gene (reference sequence). Trimming pared 6 bases from V and 4 bases from J, leaving 19 bases between. The CDR3 runs to 14 residues. The CDR3 spells CSARPNGEEYEQYF. CDR3 DNA: TGCAGTGCCCGCCCCAACGGGGAGGAGTACGAGCAGTACTTC.

This clonotype was counted ten times or more. The chain carries TRBV12-3 or TRBV12-4 and TRBJ2-1; 9 bases line up with TRBD2. The CDR3 has 15 amino acids. The trim removed 3 bases at V and 5 bases at J, leaving 5 bases unmatched. In DNA form, the CDR3 reads TGTGCCAGCAGTTTGCTCAGCGGGGGGAACAATGAGCAGTTCTTC. As protein: CASSLLSGGNNEQFF.

This clonotype was recorded a few times. This chain links TRBV27 with TRBJ1-2; tentatively, D is TRBD1 (5 bases). The germline CDR1 and CDR2 sequences are MNHEY and SMNVEV (reference sequence). V was clipped by 6 bases and J by 7 bases, with 9 bases between them. CDR3 length equals 11 residues. The CDR3 DNA reads as TGTGCCAGCAGGGGACTGGCTGGCTACACCTTC. The encoded protein is CASRGLAGYTF.

In regard to this clonotype: This may be a read error, as it is one base from a much larger clone. The rearrangement links TRBV28 to TRBJ1-2; a weak D match, TRBD1 (5 bases). The V end was cut by 8 bases, the J end by 2 bases, with 12 bases between. Germline V CDR1 and CDR2: MDHEN, SYDVKM. This CDR3 has 13 amino acids. Here the CDR3 reads CASGGPTNYGYTF. CDR3 in DNA: TGTGCCAGCGGGGGTCCCACAAACTATGGCTACACCTTC.

Only a few counts were recorded for this clonotype. The chain uses TRBV3-1 and TRBJ1-1; 7 nucleotides align to TRBD1. The ends lost 0 bases at V and 5 bases at J; junction bases unmatched: 9. This CDR3 region has 16 residues. The germline V gene encodes CDR1 LGHDT and CDR2 YNNKEL (reference sequence). In DNA form, the CDR3 reads TGTGCCAGCAGCCAAGAATCCGGGACAGTAAAAACTGAAGCTTTCTTT. It encodes CASSQESGTVKTEAFF. The whole variable domain, filled in from reference TRBV3-1 and TRBJ1-1, reads DTAVSQTPKYLVTQMGNDKSIKCEQNLGHDTMYWYKQDSKKFLKIMFSYNNKELIINETVPNRFSPKSPDKAHLNLHINSLELGDSAVYFCASSQESGTVKTEAFFGQGTRLTVV.

A word on this clonotype: A much bigger clone sits one base away, suggesting this may be a read error. The rearrangement joins TRBV11-1 to TRBJ2-3, with 10 bases fitting TRBD1. CDR3 size: 17 residues. Looked up from germline, CDR1 is SGHAT and CDR2 is FQDESV (reference sequence). CDR3 residues: CASSPRTGGFSTDMQYF. The CDR3 DNA is TGTGCCAGCAGCCCACGGACAGGGGGTTTTAGCACAGATATGCAGTATTTT.

This clonotype was recorded at least ten times. The chain has TRBV28 and TRBJ2-2; no reliable D call. The CDR3 is 16 residues long. The germline V gene encodes CDR1 MDHEN and CDR2 SYDVKM. V lost 2 bases to trimming and J lost 1 base, with 11 bases between them. The CDR3 DNA reads as TGTGCCAGCAGTTTAGCTGCGCTAGGGAACACCGGGGAGCTGTTTTTT. It encodes CASSLAALGNTGELFF.

This chain joins TRBV6-1 and TRBJ1-4; no reliable D call. CDR3 length: 13 residues. Trimming pared 11 bases from V and 8 bases from J, leaving 18 bases between. CDR1 and CDR2 from the germline V gene are MNHNS and SASEGT. DNA for the CDR3: TGTGCCGGCTCGTCCCCGGGAGGAGAAAAACTGTTTTTT. This encodes CAGSSPGGEKLFF.

The chain joins TRBV20-1 to TRBJ2-7; 9 nucleotides match TRBD2. The CDR3 contains 14 residues. Trimming at V came to 7 bases and at J to 2 bases, leaving 9 bases not matched to a gene. Per germline, CDR1 DFQATT and CDR2 SNEGSKA (reference sequence). CDR3 loop: CSGVSGRTPYEQYF. The CDR3 DNA follows: TGCAGTGGGGTGAGCGGGAGGACCCCCTACGAGCAGTACTTC.

This clonotype was picked up many times. This chain connects TRBV15 to TRBJ2-3, with a weak D call TRBD2 (6 bases). V was pared by 0 bases and J by 0 bases, with 10 bases between. The CDR3 totals 16 residues. Germline-derived CDR1 and CDR2 are LNHNV and YYDKDF (reference sequence). CDR3 bases: TGTGCCACCAGCAGAGATGGACGGGGGAGCACAGATACGCAGTATTTT. Amino acids: CATSRDGRGSTDTQYF.